The 16 T cell receptor beta chains below all came from one sample that was sequenced in a study of shared clonotypes between healthy human individuals. Profiled with immunoSEQ multiplex PCR; TCRdb holds only in-frame clones, not every one. This sample carries roughly 2,300,000 clones, just under 95% of them seen once, and the ten largest clones take more than 0.35%. The material sequenced was naive CD4+ T cells from PBMCs. The subset is: CD45RA+ positively selected. The receptors stem from a young man in good health. Some clones in this sample may be carry-over from other donors' samples.

As DNA, the CDR3 is TGTGCCAGCTCACGCTCCGGGACTCCGCGGGGCACTGAAGCTTTCTTT. It is translated as CASSRSGTPRGTEAFF. The V and J genes are TRBV18 and TRBJ1-1; TRBD1 might be the D (5 bases). The V end was cut by 4 bases, the J end by 4 bases, with 19 bases between. Per the germline V gene, CDR1 is KGHSH and CDR2 is LQKENI. CDR3 length: 16 residues.

This clone was seen a single time. The rearrangement uses TRBV15 and TRBJ2-3; D unresolved. CDR1 LNHNV and CDR2 YYDKDF come from the germline V gene (reference sequence). The V gene lost 3 bases and the J gene lost 9 bases, with 13 bases spanning the gap. This CDR3 comprises 13 residues. In nucleotides, the CDR3 is TGTGCCACCAGCAGGGCTCAGGAGACGACGCAGTATTTT. Translation gives CATSRAQETTQYF.

V is TRBV9 and J is TRBJ2-1; 10 bases are a match to TRBD2. This CDR3 spans 16 amino acids. Looked up from germline, CDR1 is SGDLS and CDR2 is YYNGEE. With 0 bases clipped from V and 4 bases from J, the junction kept 4 bases outside the gene matches. The CDR3, as DNA: TGTGCCAGCAGCGTAGGGAATAGCGGGAGGTACAATGAGCAGTTCTTC. Its protein is CASSVGNSGRYNEQFF.

This clone was found a few times. The V call is TRBV29-1, the J call TRBJ1-1; weak D call: TRBD1 (6 bases). The CDR3 covers 15 residues. Germline V gene lookup returns CDR1 SQVTM and CDR2 ANQGSEA. The V gene lost 4 bases and the J gene lost 4 bases, with 19 bases spanning the gap. For the CDR3, the DNA is TGCAGCGTTGCAGGGGACACAAACCTTTCCACTGAAGCTTTCTTT. As protein: CSVAGDTNLSTEAFF.

The CDR3 DNA is TGTGCCACCAGCAGAGAGGGACTAGCGCACACCGGGGAGCTGTTTTTT. This translates into CATSREGLAHTGELFF. The chain carries TRBV15 and TRBJ2-2; 10 bases line up with TRBD2. V lost 0 bases and J lost 3; bases outside the gene matches: 1. This CDR3 is built from 16 residues. CDR1 and CDR2 (germline): LNHNV, YYDKDF (reference sequence).

This sequence joins TRBV11-2 and TRBJ2-1, with D unclear. V was trimmed by 5 bases and J by 7 bases, leaving 9 bases between them. This CDR3 region has 12 residues. Looked up from germline, CDR1 is SGHAT and CDR2 is FQNNGV. The CDR3 here is CASSPTRNEQFF. As DNA, the CDR3 is TGTGCCAGCAGCCCCACGCGGAATGAGCAGTTCTTC. Full variable domain (outside the CDR3, taken from reference TRBV11-2 and TRBJ2-1): EAGVAQSPRYKIIEKRQSVAFWCNPISGHATLYWYQQILGQGPKLLIQFQNNGVVDDSQLPKDRFSAERLKGVDSTLKIQPAKLEDSAVYLCASSPTRNEQFFGPGTRLTVL.

This clone was observed once. The V gene is TRBV30, the J gene TRBJ2-5; 7 positions match TRBD2. This CDR3 has 15 residues. Germline CDR1 is GTSNPN and CDR2 is SVGIG (reference sequence). V lost 7 bases, J lost 4 bases, and 15 bases stayed unmatched. CDR3 region: CASTLIEGGVETQYF. The CDR3 coding sequence is TGTGCCTCCACCCTTATCGAGGGAGGGGTAGAGACCCAGTACTTC.

This chain uses TRBV5-6 with TRBJ1-3; D may be TRBD1 (5 bases). V was clipped by 1 base and J by 0 bases, with 14 bases between them. Germline V lookup: CDR1 SGHDT, CDR2 YYEEEE. This CDR3 comprises 17 residues. For the CDR3, the DNA is TGTGCCAGCAGCTTGTTGACGGGACCCGACTCTGGAAACACCATATATTTT. Its translation is CASSLLTGPDSGNTIYF.

J is TRBJ1-2 and V is TRBV6-5; 9 bases agree with TRBD1. Germline V lookup: CDR1 MNHEY, CDR2 SVGAGI. This CDR3 is built from 13 residues. With V trimmed by 6 bases and J by 7 bases, 6 bases remained unmatched. The CDR3 DNA follows: TGTGCCAGCAGCGAACAGGGGGCAAGTGGCTACACCTTC. Translating it yields CASSEQGASGYTF.

The chain employs TRBV15 and TRBJ2-7; 8 bases match TRBD2. The CDR3 sequence is 14 residues long. Germline CDR1 reads LNHNV; CDR2 reads YYDKDF (reference sequence). V was clipped by 1 base and J by 3 bases; unmatched bases: 2. CDR3 amino acids: CATSRGGGNYEQYF. The CDR3 nucleotides read TGTGCCACCAGCAGAGGCGGGGGGAACTACGAGCAGTACTTC.

The chain carries TRBV9 and TRBJ2-1; D unclear. The germline V and J ends were trimmed by 4 bases and 5 bases, with 19 bases remaining between them. CDR3 length: 16 residues. Germline V gene lookup returns CDR1 SGDLS and CDR2 YYNGEE. The CDR3 DNA reads TGTGCCAGCAGCCCCCGGGTGCCTTTAGGACACAATGAGCAGTTCTTC. Amino acids: CASSPRVPLGHNEQFF.

The V call is TRBV2, the J call TRBJ1-3; no clear D gene. The germline V and J ends were trimmed by 3 bases and 4 bases, with 10 bases remaining between them. Germline V gene lookup returns CDR1 SNHLY and CDR2 FYNNEI. The CDR3 covers 14 residues. This CDR3 is CASSEGRKGNTIYF. The CDR3 nucleotides read TGTGCCAGCAGTGAGGGCAGAAAAGGAAACACCATATATTTT. Full variable domain (missing parts from reference TRBV2 and TRBJ1-3): EPEVTQTPSHQVTQMGQEVILRCVPISNHLYFYWYRQILGQKVEFLVSFYNNEISEKSEIFDDQFSVERPDGSNFTLKIRSTKLEDSAMYFCASSEGRKGNTIYFGEGSWLTVV.

V gene TRBV7-3 combines with J gene TRBJ2-3; 13 bases line up with TRBD2. CDR1 and CDR2 from the germline V gene are SGHTA and FQGTGA. Trimming took 4 bases from V and 3 from J; bases not matched to a gene: 4. The CDR3 loop spans 16 amino acids. The CDR3 reads CASSSLAGGRTDTQYF. CDR3 bases: TGTGCCAGCAGCTCACTAGCGGGAGGGCGGACAGATACGCAGTATTTT.

CDR3 sequence reads: CASSPTSGQGAETQYF. DNA for the CDR3: TGTGCCAGCTCACCGACTTCGGGACAGGGGGCAGAGACCCAGTACTTC. The rearrangement links TRBV18 to TRBJ2-5; 12 bases match TRBD1. With V trimmed by 3 bases and J by 4 bases, 6 bases remained unmatched. The CDR3 totals 16 residues. CDR1 KGHSH and CDR2 LQKENI come from the germline V gene.

V and J are TRBV6-5 and TRBJ1-5; no definite D call. Trimming took off 9 bases at V and 5 bases at J, with 14 bases between the two ends. Germline V gene data show CDR1 as MNHEY and CDR2 as SVGAGI. The CDR3 runs to 13 residues. CDR3 coding DNA: TGTGCCAGTTCGGCGGGTCGCCATCAGCCCCAGCATTTT. It is translated as CASSAGRHQPQHF.

This sequence joins TRBV7-7 and TRBJ2-7; 14 bases agree with TRBD2. The CDR3 runs to 15 residues. Unmatched junction bases numbered 3, after V lost 5 bases and J lost 3 bases. CDR1 and CDR2 from the germline V gene are SSHAT and FNYEAQ (reference sequence). The CDR3 spells CASSKGLAGVYEQYF. The CDR3 DNA reads TGTGCCAGCAGCAAGGGACTAGCGGGAGTCTACGAGCAGTACTTC.